The 27 T cell receptor beta chains below were found in one sample sequenced in a study of blood T cell repertoires in COVID-19. Generated by immunoSEQ multiplex PCR, the TCRdb table keeps only in-frame clones and is missing some. The data show under 350,000 clones, roughly 90% seen once. Input material: PBMCs or T cells enriched from blood (not recorded which). The receptors were gathered from a woman aged 35 to 49 who had recovered from COVID-19.

The V gene is TRBV7-2, the J gene TRBJ1-1; the D is unclear. In germline, CDR1 is SGHTA, CDR2 FQGNSA. The CDR3 contains 14 residues. Trimming removed 6 bases at V and 0 bases at J, with 11 bases between. The CDR3 DNA reads TGTGCCAGCAGTCAACAGACCTTGAACACTGAAGCTTTCTTT. Amino acids: CASSQQTLNTEAFF.

The gene calls are TRBV5-1 and TRBJ1-1; D may be TRBD1 (5 bases). The ends were cut back, 6 bases at V and 1 base at J, with 19 bases in the middle. This CDR3 has 16 amino acids. Looked up from germline, CDR1 is SGHRS and CDR2 is YFSETQ. CDR3 protein: CASKVGTRQGNTEAFF. CDR3 nucleotides: TGCGCCAGCAAAGTAGGCACAAGGCAGGGGAACACTGAAGCTTTCTTT.

This rearrangement joins TRBV2 to TRBJ1-1; no firm D call. This CDR3 is built from 11 residues. Trimming removed 4 bases at V and 11 bases at J, with 11 bases between. Germline V gene lookup returns CDR1 SNHLY and CDR2 FYNNEI. The CDR3 sequence: CASSGPGEAFF. The CDR3 coding sequence is TGTGCCAGCAGTGGGCCCGGAGAGGCTTTCTTT. The full variable domain, its missing parts supplied by reference TRBV2 and TRBJ1-1, is EPEVTQTPSHQVTQMGQEVILRCVPISNHLYFYWYRQILGQKVEFLVSFYNNEISEKSEIFDDQFSVERPDGSNFTLKIRSTKLEDSAMYFCASSGPGEAFFGQGTRLTVV.

In its sample, this clone was seen once. The chain links TRBV5-8 to TRBJ1-5; the D is unclear. The CDR3 length is 13 residues. The germline V gene has CDR1 SGHTS and CDR2 YDEGEE. V was cut by 3 bases and J by 6 bases, with 10 bases left in between. CDR3 in DNA: TGTGCCAGCAGCTGGAGACTGGGTCAGCCCCAGCATTTT. It translates to CASSWRLGQPQHF.

On this clone itself: The same CDR3 also results from other DNA sequences found in this sample. V usage is TRBV7-3 and J usage is TRBJ1-2; TRBD1 aligns across 9 bases. The CDR3 runs to 13 residues. V was clipped by 5 bases and J by 4 bases; unmatched bases: 2. Germline V gene data show CDR1 as SGHTA and CDR2 as FQGTGA. The CDR3: CASSLGQGYGYTF. In DNA form, the CDR3 reads TGTGCCAGCAGCCTGGGACAGGGCTATGGCTACACCTTC.

The chain has TRBV3-1 (or the pseudogene TRBV3-2) and TRBJ2-1; TRBD2 matches 10 bases. V trimming: 3 bases; J trimming: 5 bases; junction bases outside the gene matches: 7. Germline values: CDR1 LGHDT, CDR2 YNNKEL (reference sequence). This CDR3 has 16 amino acids. The CDR3, as DNA: TGTGCCAGCAGCCAGTTAGCTAGCGGGAGTCACAATGAGCAGTTCTTC. This codes for CASSQLASGSHNEQFF.

This rearrangement joins TRBV9 to TRBJ1-6; D is perhaps TRBD1 (5 bases). Germline CDR1 SGDLS, CDR2 YYNGEE. This CDR3 region has 15 residues. V lost 4 bases to trimming and J lost 10 bases, with 18 bases between them. The chain's CDR3 is CASSPRQGGESPLHF. For the CDR3, the DNA is TGTGCCAGCAGCCCACGCCAGGGCGGGGAGTCACCCCTCCACTTT.

The chain is built from TRBV19 and TRBJ2-3; 10 nucleotides align to TRBD2. V lost 4 bases, J lost 2 bases, and 6 bases stayed unmatched. The V gene's germline CDR1 is LNHDA and CDR2 SQIVND (reference sequence). The CDR3 has 16 residues. CDR3 bases: TGTGCCAGTAGTAAAAGGACTAGCGGTATCACAGATACGCAGTATTTT. It yields the protein CASSKRTSGITDTQYF.

This clone was observed a single time. The chain has TRBV2 and TRBJ1-2, with unresolved D. V lost 6 bases, J lost 4 bases, and 15 bases lay in between. The CDR3 is 14 residues long. CDR1 is SNHLY and CDR2 is FYNNEI in the germline V gene. CDR3 sequence: CASRGGRESYGYTF. The CDR3 DNA follows: TGTGCCAGCAGGGGCGGACGGGAGAGCTATGGCTACACCTTC.

The CDR3 reads CASSPSAGSPISYNEQFF. Here the CDR3 DNA reads TGTGCCAGCAGTCCTAGCGCAGGGTCTCCAATTAGTTACAATGAGCAGTTCTTC. This chain connects TRBV27 to TRBJ2-1; D might be TRBD2 (6 bases). Germline CDR1 MNHEY, CDR2 SMNVEV (reference sequence). Trimming took 5 bases from V and 4 from J, leaving 24 bases between them. The CDR3 loop spans 18 amino acids.

DNA of the CDR3: TGTGCCAGCAGCTCGATGACAGGGGGTGAGACCCAGTACTTC. Translation: CASSSMTGGETQYF. The chain has TRBV5-6 and TRBJ2-5; 9 nucleotides line up with TRBD1. This CDR3 is built from 14 residues. V shed 3 bases and J 5 bases; nucleotides not matched to a gene: 5. Germline-derived CDR1 and CDR2 are SGHDT and YYEEEE. Drawing the rest from reference TRBV5-6 and TRBJ2-5, the complete variable domain is DAGVTQSPTHLIKTRGQQVTLRCSPKSGHDTVSWYQQALGQGPQFIFQYYEEEERQRGNFPDRFSGHQFPNYSSELNVNALLLGDSALYLCASSSMTGGETQYFGPGTRLLVL.

The chain combines TRBV6-5 with TRBJ2-7; 10 bases fit TRBD2. Germline V gene lookup returns CDR1 MNHEY and CDR2 SVGAGI. V trimming: 6 bases; J trimming: 5 bases; junction bases outside the gene matches: 10. This CDR3 contains 15 residues. The CDR3 coding sequence is TGTGCCAGCAGCTCCAATAGCGGGGGGAGTAACGAGCAGTACTTC. This encodes CASSSNSGGSNEQYF.

This clone was counted between two and nine times. The chain couples TRBV5-8 to TRBJ1-2; 7 nucleotides align to TRBD1. Germline values: CDR1 SGHTS, CDR2 YDEGEE. The CDR3 loop spans 13 amino acids. V was pared by 2 bases and J by 3 bases, with 1 base of the junction left unmatched. The chain's CDR3 is CASSFQGDYGYTF. The CDR3 nucleotides are TGTGCCAGCAGCTTTCAGGGGGACTATGGCTACACCTTC.

The J gene is TRBJ2-1, the V gene TRBV4-2; 12 positions agree with TRBD2. CDR1 is LGHNA, CDR2 YNFKEQ, per germline. The J segment lost 7 bases and the V segment lost 0 bases, leaving 7 bases of the junction unmatched. The CDR3 is made up of 17 amino acids. CDR3 in amino acids: CASSQEASGGARNEQFF. The CDR3 nucleotides read TGTGCCAGCAGCCAAGAGGCTAGCGGGGGGGCCAGGAATGAGCAGTTCTTC.

CDR3 DNA: TGTGCCACAAAGTTTGAGGAGCTTACAGATACGCAGTATTTT. Its translation is CATKFEELTDTQYF. The chain couples TRBV18 to TRBJ2-3; no definite D call. V was shortened by 10 bases and J by 3 bases, with 17 bases between the two germline ends. The germline CDR1 and CDR2 sequences are KGHSH and LQKENI. This CDR3 is built from 14 residues.

The rearrangement links TRBV6-6 to TRBJ1-2; 7 bases align to TRBD1. Trimming removed 6 bases from V and 4 bases from J; junction bases left unmatched: 8. Germline-derived CDR1 and CDR2 are MNHNY and SVGAGI (reference sequence). CDR3 length: 14 residues. The CDR3 nucleotides are TGTGCCAGCAGCCAGGGGGGCCCTTTCTATGGCTACACCTTC. It codes for CASSQGGPFYGYTF.

V is TRBV19 and J is TRBJ1-2; TRBD1 agrees at 8 bases. With V trimmed by 3 bases and J by 8 bases, 14 bases remained unmatched. This CDR3 has 16 amino acids. Germline-derived CDR1 and CDR2 are LNHDA and SQIVND (reference sequence). CDR3 in DNA: TGTGCCAGTAGTATCGCCCAGACGACAGGGGATGGAGGCTACACCTTC. It encodes CASSIAQTTGDGGYTF.

V is TRBV5-8 and J is TRBJ1-5, with D possibly being TRBD1 (5 bases). The ends were cut back, 1 base at V and 2 bases at J, with 13 bases in the middle. Germline loops: CDR1 SGHTS, CDR2 YDEGEE. The CDR3 has 16 amino acids. The DNA for the CDR3 is TGTGCCAGCAGCTTGTTGGGGCAGGGCGGCAATCAGCCCCAGCATTTT. This encodes CASSLLGQGGNQPQHF.

V and J are TRBV7-6 and TRBJ2-3; no firm D call. Per germline, CDR1 SGHVS and CDR2 FNYEAQ. The V and J ends lost 5 bases and 0 bases respectively, with 12 bases between them. The CDR3 loop spans 15 amino acids. Written as DNA, the CDR3 is TGTGCCAGCAGCACACAACAGCATAGCACAGATACGCAGTATTTT. Its protein is CASSTQQHSTDTQYF.

This chain joins TRBV30 and TRBJ2-5, with 7 bases lining up with TRBD2. V lost 2 bases and J lost 5; bases outside the gene matches: 8. There are 14 residues in the CDR3. Looked up from germline, CDR1 is GTSNPN and CDR2 is SVGIG (reference sequence). The CDR3 region has the DNA TGTGCCTGGAGTTGGGGGGGTAGGGTGGAGACCCAGTACTTC. It translates to CAWSWGGRVETQYF.

The genes are TRBV9 and TRBJ2-3, with TRBD2 identical over 8 bases. The CDR3 covers 15 residues. With 3 bases clipped from V and 6 bases from J, the junction kept 9 bases outside the gene matches. The germline gives CDR1 SGDLS, CDR2 YYNGEE. The DNA for the CDR3 is TGTGCCAGCAGCGAGGAGCGGGGGCGGATGGATACGCAGTATTTT. It yields the protein CASSEERGRMDTQYF.

J is TRBJ2-2 and V is TRBV2, with TRBD1 matching over 11 bases. The germline V gene has CDR1 SNHLY and CDR2 FYNNEI. CDR3 length equals 15 residues. Trimming took 7 bases from V and 4 from J; bases not matched to a gene: 5. This chain's CDR3 is CASIGTGGITGELFF. The CDR3 coding sequence is TGTGCCAGCATAGGGACAGGGGGAATCACCGGGGAGCTGTTTTTT.

In its sample, this clone was seen a few times. The rearrangement joins TRBV6-5 to TRBJ1-5; 7 nucleotides match TRBD1. Trimming took 6 bases from V and 1 from J; bases not matched to a gene: 6. The CDR3 consists of 15 residues. Looked up from germline, CDR1 is MNHEY and CDR2 is SVGAGI. DNA for the CDR3: TGTGCCAGCAGCGCAGGGACAGTAAGCAATCAGCCCCAGCATTTT. Translated, it gives CASSAGTVSNQPQHF.

The V and J genes are TRBV27 and TRBJ1-2, with TRBD1 matching over 9 bases. The CDR3 runs to 14 residues. CDR1 MNHEY and CDR2 SMNVEV come from the germline V gene (reference sequence). The ends lost 6 bases at V and 9 bases at J; junction bases unmatched: 11. The chain's CDR3 is CASSYGQGWGRYTF. The CDR3 region has the DNA TGTGCCAGCAGCTACGGACAGGGGTGGGGTCGCTACACCTTC.

CDR3 in amino acids: CASSEMNGNQPQHF. The CDR3 DNA sequence: TGTGCCAGCAGTGAAATGAACGGGAATCAGCCCCAGCATTTT. The chain has TRBV2 and TRBJ1-5; D is undetermined. The CDR3 is made up of 14 amino acids. Germline V gene lookup returns CDR1 SNHLY and CDR2 FYNNEI. V was trimmed by 2 bases and J by 4 bases, leaving 9 bases between them. The full variable domain, rest sourced from reference TRBV2 and TRBJ1-5, is EPEVTQTPSHQVTQMGQEVILRCVPISNHLYFYWYRQILGQKVEFLVSFYNNEISEKSEIFDDQFSVERPDGSNFTLKIRSTKLEDSAMYFCASSEMNGNQPQHFGDGTRLSIL.

This clone was observed a few times. The V call is TRBV7-6, the J call TRBJ2-7, with no clear D. V was shortened by 1 base and J by 0 bases, with 13 bases between the two germline ends. This CDR3 region has 16 residues. Germline V CDR1 and CDR2: SGHVS, FNYEAQ. CDR3 residues: CASSLGGRRYSYEQYF. CDR3 nucleotides: TGTGCCAGCAGCTTAGGTGGCAGGCGATACTCCTACGAGCAGTACTTC.

The chain employs TRBV7-3 and TRBJ1-1; D is perhaps TRBD1 (5 bases). The V end was cut by 5 bases, the J end by 4 bases, with 14 bases between. The CDR3 sequence is 14 residues long. Germline V gene lookup returns CDR1 SGHTA and CDR2 FQGTGA. CDR3 bases: TGTGCCAGCAGCCCGCGGGGGGGGACCACTGAAGCTTTCTTT. It codes for CASSPRGGTTEAFF.